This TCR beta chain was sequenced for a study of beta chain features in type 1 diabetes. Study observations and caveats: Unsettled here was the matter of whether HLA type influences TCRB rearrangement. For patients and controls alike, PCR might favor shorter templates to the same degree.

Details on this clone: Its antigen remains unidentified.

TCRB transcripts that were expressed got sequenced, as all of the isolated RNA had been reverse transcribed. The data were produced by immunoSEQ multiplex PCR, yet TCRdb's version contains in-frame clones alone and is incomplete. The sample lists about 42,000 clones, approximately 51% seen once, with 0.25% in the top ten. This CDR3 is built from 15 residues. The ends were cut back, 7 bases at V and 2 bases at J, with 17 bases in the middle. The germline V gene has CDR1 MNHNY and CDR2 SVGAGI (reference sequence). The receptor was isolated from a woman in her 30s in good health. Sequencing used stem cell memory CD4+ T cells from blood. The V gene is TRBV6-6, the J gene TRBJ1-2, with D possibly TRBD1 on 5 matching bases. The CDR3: CASKPPQGSNYGYTF. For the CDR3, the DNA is TGTGCCAGCAAACCACCCCAGGGTAGCAACTATGGCTACACCTTC.